The 4 T cell receptor beta chains below come from one sample, sequenced in a study of Ad26.COV2.S vaccination and SARS-CoV-2 variants. Treatment described: over 15 received Ad26.COV2.S at low or high dose, single or two shots; about 5 received placebo; per-sample allocation not given. Samples came from day 63 after the first vaccine or placebo injection. Using immunoSEQ multiplex PCR, the repertoire was profiled, and TCRdb retains in-frame clones only, with some absent. The table has 300,000 to 400,000 clones, 86% seen once. This specimen was peripheral blood, taken in a trial of Ad26.COV2.S vaccine versus placebo. The receptors originated from a person between 18 and 59 years old who received the Ad26.COV2.S COVID-19 vaccine or a placebo.

With respect to this clone: In the same sample, other DNA sequences code for this CDR3. This chain uses TRBV7-8 with TRBJ2-2; D is unclear. Germline loops: CDR1 SGHVS, CDR2 FQNEAQ. The CDR3 is 13 residues long. V was clipped by 1 base and J by 6 bases, with 6 bases between them. CDR3 bases: TGTGCCAGCAGCTTAGTACTGTCCGGGGAGCTGTTTTTT. The encoded protein is CASSLVLSGELFF.

This clone was seen many times. This chain joins TRBV5-1 and TRBJ1-6; TRBD1 matches 7 bases. Germline values: CDR1 SGHRS, CDR2 YFSETQ. There are 15 residues in the CDR3. V was clipped by 5 bases and J by 9 bases; unmatched bases: 11. DNA of the CDR3: TGCGCCAGCAGTTCGGACCGGGACAGCACTTCACCCCTCCACTTT. Residues: CASSSDRDSTSPLHF.

V and J are TRBV11-3 and TRBJ2-6, with D hard to call. Germline loops: CDR1 SGHNT, CDR2 YENEEA. The CDR3 sequence is 17 residues long. Trimming cost V 1 base and J 0 bases, with 10 bases left between them. The CDR3 DNA is TGTGCCAGCAGCTTAGGTGCATTCAGCTCTGGGGCCAACGTCCTGACTTTC. It is translated as CASSLGAFSSGANVLTF.

This clone was detected only a few times. The V call is TRBV5-8, the J call TRBJ1-1, with 7 positions matching TRBD1. V was clipped by 4 bases and J by 6 bases; unmatched bases: 9. CDR3 size: 14 residues. Germline CDR1 is SGHTS and CDR2 is YDEGEE. In DNA form, the CDR3 reads TGTGCCAGCAGCGTCAGGGGGTGGGGCGCTGAAGCTTTCTTT. This gives the protein CASSVRGWGAEAFF.